This T cell receptor beta chain stems from a study of blood T cells in healthy people across ages. It was with a sample-barcoded 5' primer and a J-beta primer mix that a second PCR of about 6 to 12 cycles was run. Tagging of each cDNA molecule was performed by a template-switch adaptor with 12 random nucleotides. TCRdb ran MiXCR on the 5' RACE reads and lists one entry per CDR3 protein. The table has 750,000 to 950,000 distinct CDR3 sequences, under 30% seen once; the top ten hold approximately 2.9%. From germline, CDR1 is GTSNPN and CDR2 SVGIG (reference sequence). V was shortened by 4 bases and J by 5 bases, with 11 bases between the two germline ends. There are 12 residues in the CDR3. These same data were also listed under a study on T cells of mothers and their children.

V is TRBV30 and J is TRBJ1-2; no firm D call. Material for sequencing was blood. The source is a boy younger than 18 in good health. Here the CDR3 DNA reads TGTGCCTGGACGAAAACGGATTATGGCTACACCTTC. Translating it yields CAWTKTDYGYTF. The full variable domain, rest sourced from reference TRBV30 and TRBJ1-2, is SQTIHQWPATLVQPVGSPLSLECTVEGTSNPNLYWYRQAAGRGLQLLFYSVGIGQISSEVPQNLSASRPQDRQFILSSKKLLLSDSGFYLCAWTKTDYGYTFGSGTRLTVV.